The source of this T cell receptor beta chain is a study of immune heterogeneity within non-small cell lung tumors. About the research overall: The tumors comprised several squamous cell carcinomas, 9 to 10 non-squamous carcinomas and 1 not otherwise specified. The study's findings and limits: Within a patient, dominant CDR3 beta clonotypes were shared across sites, though different locations had unique frequent clones. Correlation analysis showed that local T-cell clonality was moderately but significantly associated with local tumor mutational burden (R about 0.3).

By sample share, this clonotype is medium-sized. Its matching antigen is unknown. Template came from bulk tumor genomic DNA, at approximately 540 ng per sample. From each primary tumor, several far-apart biopsies were obtained during surgery. Curative surgery was undertaken by patients, who had untreated, newly diagnosed non-small cell lung cancer. Everyone who gave samples had just been diagnosed with non-small cell lung cancer and was having surgery with curative intent. CDR1 and CDR2 (germline): KGHSH, LQKENI. The CDR3 consists of 17 residues. With V trimmed by 3 bases and J by 2 bases, 11 bases remained unmatched. Multiplex PCR (32 V and 13 J primers) was used to amplify the TCR beta CDR3. TCRdb re-called the multiplex PCR reads through MiXCR, storing one row per CDR3 protein. The table shows some 2,200 distinct CDR3 sequences, with more than 25% occurring only once.

V is TRBV18 and J is TRBJ1-1, with 8 bases fitting TRBD1. Sequences were obtained from lung tumor tissue. This TCR was sampled from a woman aged 55-70 years with non-small cell lung cancer. The CDR3 sequence is CASSPSRPGTGNTEAFF. CDR3 bases: TGTGCCAGCTCACCCAGTCGCCCCGGGACAGGAAACACTGAAGCTTTCTTT.